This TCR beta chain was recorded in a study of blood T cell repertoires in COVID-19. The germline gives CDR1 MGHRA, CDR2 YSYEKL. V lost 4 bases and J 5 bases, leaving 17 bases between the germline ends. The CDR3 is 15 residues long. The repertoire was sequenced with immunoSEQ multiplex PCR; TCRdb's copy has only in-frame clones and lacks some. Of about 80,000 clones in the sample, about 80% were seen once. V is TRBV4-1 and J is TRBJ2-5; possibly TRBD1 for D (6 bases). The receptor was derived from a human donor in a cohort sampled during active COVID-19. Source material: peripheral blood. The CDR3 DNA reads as TGCGCCAGCAGCCCAGGGGAACAGGCGGTGGAGACCCAGTACTTC. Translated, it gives CASSPGEQAVETQYF.